This T cell receptor (beta chain) was profiled in a study of shared clonotypes between healthy human individuals. It was into CD45RA+ naive and CD45RA-negative memory subsets that the CD4+ cells were split. This CDR3 is built from 14 residues. Per germline, CDR1 MDHEN and CDR2 SYDVKM. The V gene lost 7 bases and the J gene lost 5 bases, with 15 bases spanning the gap. Here immunoSEQ multiplex PCR was the method, and the copy in TCRdb shows in-frame clones only, minus some. Altogether about 2.4 million clones are present, 93% being singletons, with the ten largest covering about 0.38%. The clonotype was recovered from a man aged 18 to 30 in good health. Some clones in this sample may be carry-over from other donors' samples. Sequenced sample: naive CD4+ T cells from PBMCs. The subset was: CD45RA+ positively selected. The chain employs TRBV28 and TRBJ1-5; the D gene is possibly TRBD1 (5 bases). The CDR3 DNA reads as TGTGCCAGCATGAGACGGACGGGGGATCAGCCCCAGCATTTT. It yields the protein CASMRRTGDQPQHF.